A single sample gave rise to the 25 T cell receptor beta chains below, sequenced in a study of graft-versus-host responses after intestinal transplantation. These receptors have no known antigen. Profiled with immunoSEQ multiplex PCR; TCRdb holds only in-frame clones, not every one. The sample has about 110,000 clones, 85% to 95% seen once; the top ten hold more than 0.9%. The specimen was unstimulated CD8+ T cells sorted from spleen or lymph node cells, collected before transplant. The receptors derive from a human donor who was the organ donor for an intestinal transplant.

The rearrangement uses TRBV29-1 and TRBJ2-1; 10 bases fit TRBD2. CDR3 length: 18 amino acids. Germline CDR1 reads SQVTM; CDR2 reads ANQGSEA. With 5 bases clipped from V and 4 bases from J, the junction kept 17 bases outside the gene matches. The CDR3 reads CSVPKGASGGFGYNEQFF. The CDR3 nucleotides are TGCAGCGTTCCCAAGGGGGCTAGCGGGGGTTTCGGTTACAATGAGCAGTTCTTC.

V and J are TRBV15 and TRBJ2-5; D might be TRBD1 or TRBD2, each matching 5 bases. Germline loops: CDR1 LNHNV, CDR2 YYDKDF (reference sequence). CDR3 length: 16 amino acids. V was trimmed by 5 bases and J by 0 bases, leaving 16 bases between them. CDR3 in DNA: TGTGCCACCAGCCAGCGCCCCGGGGACCACCAAGAGACCCAGTACTTC. This encodes CATSQRPGDHQETQYF.

For the CDR3, the DNA is TGCAGCGTTTTAGGGGGGGCGCAGGGAGATACGCAGTATTTT. Translating gives CSVLGGAQGDTQYF. The J gene is TRBJ2-3, the V gene TRBV29-1; D might be TRBD2 (7 bases). The V end was cut by 5 bases, the J end by 5 bases, with 17 bases between. Germline V gene lookup returns CDR1 SQVTM and CDR2 ANQGSEA. The CDR3 covers 14 residues.

The J gene is TRBJ2-5, the V gene TRBV7-9; D perhaps matches TRBD2 (6 bases). The CDR3 spans 13 residues. Germline lookup yields CDR1 SEHNR and CDR2 FQNEAQ (reference sequence). V lost 1 base to trimming and J lost 5 bases, with 8 bases between them. The DNA of the CDR3 is TGTGCCAGCAGCTTAGTAGGGAGGGAGACCCAGTACTTC. Its translation is CASSLVGRETQYF.

The chain uses TRBV7-9 and TRBJ2-7, with D uncertain. Germline V gene data show CDR1 as SEHNR and CDR2 as FQNEAQ (reference sequence). V lost 6 bases and J 3 bases, leaving 12 bases between the germline ends. The CDR3 extends over 13 amino acids. CDR3 nucleotide sequence: TGTGCCAGCAGTCCTATACAGAGCTACGAGCAGTACTTC. Its translation is CASSPIQSYEQYF.

The chain carries TRBV6-6 and TRBJ2-3; D is unresolved. With 0 bases removed from V and 6 bases from J, the gap between germline ends came to 1 base. This CDR3 comprises 11 residues. The germline CDR1 and CDR2 sequences are MNHNY and SVGAGI (reference sequence). CDR3: CASSYSDTQYF. The CDR3 DNA reads TGTGCCAGCAGTTACTCCGATACGCAGTATTTT.

This chain uses TRBV4-2 with TRBJ2-5; D ambiguous. V was shortened by 1 base and J by 4 bases, with 7 bases between the two germline ends. The CDR3 has 13 residues. The germline gives CDR1 LGHNA, CDR2 YNFKEQ. CDR3 DNA: TGTGCCAGCAGCCAAGGTACGCCAGAGACCCAGTACTTC. Its translation is CASSQGTPETQYF.

This chain uses TRBV5-6 with TRBJ2-7, with D perhaps TRBD2 (6 bases). CDR1 and CDR2 from the germline V gene are SGHDT and YYEEEE. The CDR3 consists of 14 residues. The ends were cut back, 4 bases at V and 0 bases at J, with 11 bases in the middle. The CDR3 loop is CASSGAGTSYEQYF. The CDR3, as DNA: TGTGCCAGCAGCGGGGCGGGGACCTCCTACGAGCAGTACTTC. Drawing the rest from reference TRBV5-6 and TRBJ2-7, the complete variable domain is DAGVTQSPTHLIKTRGQQVTLRCSPKSGHDTVSWYQQALGQGPQFIFQYYEEEERQRGNFPDRFSGHQFPNYSSELNVNALLLGDSALYLCASSGAGTSYEQYFGPGTRLTVT.

This clone was seen just once. The chain couples TRBV5-8 to TRBJ2-3; perhaps TRBD2 as D (7 bases). Germline assignment: CDR1 SGHTS and CDR2 YDEGEE. The CDR3 consists of 17 residues. Trimming removed 0 bases at V and 2 bases at J, with 16 bases between. Here the CDR3 DNA reads TGTGCCAGCAGCTTGGGCCGGGGGGCACTCTACACAGATACGCAGTATTTT. Translated: CASSLGRGALYTDTQYF.

The chain couples TRBV10-3 to TRBJ2-1; D may be TRBD2 (6 bases). CDR1 is ENHRY and CDR2 is SYGVKD in the germline V gene. V was pared by 3 bases and J by 8 bases, with 17 bases between. The CDR3 loop spans 15 amino acids. The CDR3 sequence is CAISDGGGKYYEQFF. CDR3 nucleotides: TGTGCCATCAGTGACGGCGGAGGGAAGTATTATGAGCAGTTCTTC.

V gene TRBV10-3 combines with J gene TRBJ2-1; D gene unclear. The CDR3 has 17 residues. Trimming cost V 3 bases and J 0 bases, with 15 bases left between them. The germline gives CDR1 ENHRY, CDR2 SYGVKD. DNA of the CDR3: TGTGCCATCAGTGAAGTTGTAGGTGAGAGCTCCTACAATGAGCAGTTCTTC. This translates into CAISEVVGESSYNEQFF.

V gene TRBV6-5 combines with J gene TRBJ2-2, with D uncertain. Germline loops: CDR1 MNHEY, CDR2 SVGAGI. Trimming took off 5 bases at V and 1 base at J, with 8 bases between the two ends. The CDR3 has 14 residues. In DNA form, the CDR3 reads TGTGCCAGCAGTGAATGGGTGAACACCGGGGAGCTGTTTTTT. The encoded protein is CASSEWVNTGELFF.

This chain uses TRBV7-6 with TRBJ2-7; the D gene is possibly TRBD1 (6 bases). Looked up from germline, CDR1 is SGHVS and CDR2 is FNYEAQ. This CDR3 contains 16 residues. Between the trimmed V and J ends, which lost 1 base and 4 bases, there was a span of 17 bases. The chain's CDR3 is CASSLGMGAASYEQYF. In nucleotides, the CDR3 is TGTGCCAGCAGCTTAGGGATGGGGGCAGCTTCATACGAGCAGTACTTC. Variable domain in full (rest from reference TRBV7-6 and TRBJ2-7): GAGVSQSPRYKVTKRGQDVALRCDPISGHVSLYWYRQALGQGPEFLTYFNYEAQQDKSGLPNDRFSAERPEGSISTLTIQRTEQRDSAMYRCASSLGMGAASYEQYFGPGTRLTVT.

V and J are TRBV9 and TRBJ2-7, with D uncertain. This CDR3 has 14 residues. The germline V gene has CDR1 SGDLS and CDR2 YYNGEE. V lost 0 bases and J lost 4, with 11 bases in between. CDR3 nucleotide sequence: TGTGCCAGCAGCGTAGACTTCGGCGGTTACGAGCAGTACTTC. Translation: CASSVDFGGYEQYF.

The rearrangement uses TRBV6-6 and TRBJ2-1, with 12 positions matching TRBD2. The CDR3 contains 16 residues. V dropped 6 bases and J dropped 2; count of bases not matched to a gene: 5. Germline loops: CDR1 MNHNY, CDR2 SVGAGI (reference sequence). In DNA, the CDR3 is TGTGCCAGCAGCCGGACTAGCGGGATTGCCTACAATGAGCAGTTCTTC. Translating it yields CASSRTSGIAYNEQFF.

The CDR3 DNA is TGCGCCAGCAGCCAAGATCACAGGGGCAATCAGCCCCAGCATTTT. Its protein is CASSQDHRGNQPQHF. The genes are TRBV4-1 and TRBJ1-5; maybe TRBD1 (6 bases). The germline CDR1 and CDR2 sequences are MGHRA and YSYEKL. V gave up 0 bases and J gave up 2 bases, with 8 bases separating them. The CDR3 extends over 15 amino acids.

V is TRBV11-2 and J is TRBJ2-1; D remains ambiguous. Trimming pared 4 bases from V and 2 bases from J, leaving 18 bases between. The CDR3 has 17 amino acids. Germline-derived CDR1 and CDR2 are SGHAT and FQNNGV. The CDR3 coding sequence is TGTGCCAGCAGCTCGCTCATGCGGCTAAACCCCTACAATGAGCAGTTCTTC. It yields the protein CASSSLMRLNPYNEQFF.

The rearrangement links TRBV27 to TRBJ2-3; D could derive from TRBD1 or TRBD2 (5 bases each). The germline V and J ends were trimmed by 6 bases and 0 bases, with 25 bases remaining between them. The CDR3 sequence is 19 residues long. Germline V lookup: CDR1 MNHEY, CDR2 SMNVEV (reference sequence). CDR3 sequence reads: CASSYQGRTVPISTDTQYF. The CDR3 coding sequence is TGTGCCAGCAGCTATCAGGGACGGACGGTTCCTATTAGCACAGATACGCAGTATTTT.

This chain joins TRBV4-2 and TRBJ2-3; 10 nucleotides agree with TRBD1. This CDR3 spans 18 amino acids. V trimming: 0 bases; J trimming: 2 bases; junction bases outside the gene matches: 8. Germline assignment: CDR1 LGHNA and CDR2 YNFKEQ. In DNA, the CDR3 is TGTGCCAGCAGCCAAGACCCCTACGGGACAGGGGACACAGATACGCAGTATTTT. Translating it yields CASSQDPYGTGDTDTQYF.

The chain uses TRBV7-2 and TRBJ2-3, with D unclear. Germline-derived CDR1 and CDR2 are SGHTA and FQGNSA. This CDR3 comprises 13 residues. Between the trimmed V and J ends, which lost 3 bases and 4 bases, there was a span of 8 bases. This CDR3 reads CASSFDFSDTQYF. The DNA of the CDR3 is TGTGCCAGCAGCTTTGATTTCTCAGATACGCAGTATTTT.

The rearrangement links TRBV7-6 to TRBJ2-3, with D maybe TRBD1 (6 bases). This CDR3 spans 15 amino acids. Germline V CDR1 and CDR2: SGHVS, FNYEAQ. The ends were cut back, 3 bases at V and 0 bases at J, with 10 bases in the middle. The CDR3 region has the DNA TGTGCCAGCAGCTTCCGACAGGCGAGCACAGATACGCAGTATTTT. Translation gives CASSFRQASTDTQYF.

This clone was observed a single time. This chain joins TRBV7-9 and TRBJ2-7; D unresolved. Germline CDR1 reads SEHNR; CDR2 reads FQNEAQ (reference sequence). The CDR3 sequence is 12 residues long. V lost 2 bases to trimming and J lost 6 bases, with 8 bases between them. CDR3 region: CASSLLGTEQYF. DNA of the CDR3: TGTGCCAGCAGCTTACTGGGCACCGAGCAGTACTTC.

CDR3 DNA sequence: TGTGCCAGCAGAACCCACTCCTACGAGCAGTACTTC. The encoded protein is CASRTHSYEQYF. The rearrangement uses TRBV27 and TRBJ2-7; D is uncertain. Germline CDR1 MNHEY, CDR2 SMNVEV (reference sequence). CDR3 length equals 12 residues. The V and J ends lost 6 bases and 0 bases respectively, with 6 bases between them.

The V and J genes are TRBV7-9 and TRBJ2-1, with D possibly being TRBD1 or TRBD2 (6 bases each). Between the trimmed V and J ends, which lost 5 bases and 7 bases, there was a span of 18 bases. Germline V gene lookup returns CDR1 SEHNR and CDR2 FQNEAQ (reference sequence). CDR3 size: 15 residues. The CDR3 region is CASSPMEGGYNEQFF. In DNA form, the CDR3 reads TGTGCCAGCAGCCCCATGGAGGGGGGTTATAATGAGCAGTTCTTC.

V gene TRBV28 combines with J gene TRBJ2-5; TRBD1 is a possible D gene (6 bases). The CDR3 is made up of 17 amino acids. Germline CDR1 and CDR2: MDHEN and SYDVKM. V lost 4 bases, J lost 3 bases, and 21 bases lay in between. The CDR3 is CASSSHILGAGEETQYF. The CDR3 DNA reads as TGTGCCAGCAGTTCCCACATTCTAGGGGCAGGGGAAGAGACCCAGTACTTC.